This T cell receptor beta chain appears in the sequencing data of a study of shared clonotypes between healthy human individuals. Clones were read by immunoSEQ multiplex PCR, and TCRdb kept only the in-frame ones, dropping some. The repertoire consists of over 700,000 clones, with around 77% occurring once and the leading ten covering under 2%. Sample: memory CD4+ T cells sorted from blood. The subset denotes: CD45RA-negative fraction. This sequence was found in a woman in her 30s in good health.

The CDR3, as DNA: TGTGCCTGGAGCCGGACAGGGGTTACTCAGCCCCAGCATTTT. Its translation: CAWSRTGVTQPQHF. The rearrangement joins TRBV30 to TRBJ1-5; 9 nucleotides line up with TRBD1. Germline CDR1 reads GTSNPN; CDR2 reads SVGIG (reference sequence). V gave up 3 bases and J gave up 6 bases; unmatched junction bases: 6. This CDR3 comprises 14 residues. Supplemented by reference TRBV30 and TRBJ1-5, the full variable domain reads SQTIHQWPATLVQPVGSPLSLECTVEGTSNPNLYWYRQAAGRGLQLLFYSVGIGQISSEVPQNLSASRPQDRQFILSSKKLLLSDSGFYLCAWSRTGVTQPQHFGDGTRLSIL.